This is a list of T cell receptor beta chains from one sample in a study of T cells in Graves' hyperthyroidism and ophthalmopathy. A single record per CDR3 protein comes from TCRdb applying MiXCR to the multiplex PCR reads. The repertoire holds hundreds of thousands of distinct CDR3 sequences, with roughly 15% as singletons. Sequencing was performed on blood. Receptor source: a middle-aged woman with Graves' hyperthyroidism. The conserved cysteine and the conserved F or W are not part of the CDR3 here. The size of a clone is reported for some rows only, either as once, few or many, or as a class for expanded clones.

V | length | size | CDR3
TRBV11-1 | 12 | many | ASSLTDGSYEQY
TRBV25-1 | 12 | NA | ASSESNNTDTQY
TRBV3-1 | 14 | many | ASSHLPGQGNTEAF
TRBV28 | 12 | NA | ASRLGGEGQPQH
TRBV28 | 14 | many | ASSLPSLAGVYEQY
TRBV14 | 16 | NA | ASSHLYILAGGGNEQF
TRBV12-5 | 10 | NA | ASGPLQETQY
TRBV2 | 12 | NA | ASGRTTNTGELF
TRBV20-1 | 11 | NA | SARDPSGYEQY
TRBV11-3 | 12 | many | ASSLTGMSYEQY